These 8 T cell receptor beta chains were sequenced from one sample in a study of cytomegalovirus exposure and HLA in healthy donors. TCRdb keeps only in-frame clones here, not all; method: immunoSEQ multiplex PCR. The table shows some 56,000 clones, with around 94% occurring only once. Sequencing was done on a sample of PBMCs. The receptors come from a man between 18 and 35 years old in good health and CMV-seronegative.

This clone was counted a single time. J is TRBJ2-4 and V is TRBV11-2; D not resolved. CDR1 is SGHAT, CDR2 FQNNGV, per germline. There are 12 residues in the CDR3. Trimming pared 1 base from V and 8 bases from J, leaving 6 bases between. The DNA of the CDR3 is TGTGCCAGCAGCTTAGCGGGTTACATTCAGTACTTC. The encoded protein is CASSLAGYIQYF.

The chain has TRBV4-3 and TRBJ1-3, with 7 positions matching TRBD1. Germline CDR1 and CDR2: LGHNA and YSLEER. This CDR3 region has 16 residues. Germline trimming cut 4 bases from V and 0 bases from J; bases unmatched to any gene: 6. The CDR3 reads CASSLDRVSSGNTIYF. The DNA for the CDR3 is TGCGCCAGCAGCCTCGACAGGGTGAGCTCTGGAAACACCATATATTTT.

V usage is TRBV10-2 and J usage is TRBJ2-3; TRBD2 aligns across 11 bases. V was pared by 0 bases and J by 0 bases, with 5 bases of the junction left unmatched. The CDR3 contains 18 residues. CDR1 is WSHSY and CDR2 is SAAADI in the germline V gene. The CDR3 DNA reads TGCGCCAGCAGTGAGTCTAGGACTAGCGGGCCTAGCACAGATACGCAGTATTTT. It yields the protein CASSESRTSGPSTDTQYF.

In its sample, this clone was seen a few times. The V gene is TRBV2, the J gene TRBJ2-7, with 12 bases identical to TRBD2. CDR3 length: 14 amino acids. Germline lookup yields CDR1 SNHLY and CDR2 FYNNEI. Losses at the gene ends were 4 bases for V and 4 bases for J; bases not matched to a gene: 2. CDR3 in DNA: TGTGCCAGCAGTGCGACTAGCGGGAGTTACGAGCAGTACTTC. Amino acid sequence: CASSATSGSYEQYF.

The V call is TRBV6-6, the J call TRBJ2-5, with 7 bases matching TRBD1. This CDR3 has 14 amino acids. The junction had 5 bases not matched to a gene; V was cut back by 5 bases and J by 2 bases. The germline V gene encodes CDR1 MNHNY and CDR2 SVGAGI (reference sequence). The CDR3 region has the DNA TGTGCCAGCAGTCCCTGGGACAGACAAGAGACCCAGTACTTC. Residues: CASSPWDRQETQYF.

The J gene is TRBJ2-5, the V gene TRBV6-5; D unclear. The length of the CDR3 is 13 residues. The V end was cut by 10 bases, the J end by 1 base, with 13 bases between. Germline V gene data show CDR1 as MNHEY and CDR2 as SVGAGI. CDR3 nucleotide sequence: TGTGCCACTAGTACACCGACCCAAGAGACCCAGTACTTC. This codes for CATSTPTQETQYF.

The genes are TRBV4-1 and TRBJ1-1; D gene unclear. V lost 0 bases to trimming and J lost 4 bases, with 15 bases between them. Per the germline V gene, CDR1 is MGHRA and CDR2 is YSYEKL. CDR3 size: 16 residues. The CDR3 spells CASSQDIGVGSTEAFF. CDR3 nucleotide sequence: TGCGCCAGCAGCCAAGATATCGGGGTTGGGTCCACTGAAGCTTTCTTT.

The chain carries TRBV18 and TRBJ2-1; possibly TRBD2 for D (5 bases). Trimming shortened V by 6 bases and J by 5 bases, and 20 bases separated the two germline ends. The CDR3 is made up of 16 amino acids. Per germline, CDR1 KGHSH and CDR2 LQKENI. The CDR3 nucleotides read TGTGCCAGCTCCCCCGGAGGAGGCGTAGCCCACAATGAGCAGTTCTTC. Translating it yields CASSPGGGVAHNEQFF.